These T cell receptor beta chains were read from a single sample in a study of OX40 agonist ivuxolimab in advanced cancers. Libraries were prepared by immunoSEQ multiplex PCR; TCRdb keeps only in-frame clonotypes and omits some of them. Of about 81,000 clones listed, roughly 91% are singletons. The sample here was CD4+ or CD8+ T cells sorted from blood, taken in a trial of the OX40 agonist ivuxolimab. These TCRs come from an adult with an advanced solid tumor such as melanoma, head and neck, liver or kidney cancer. The conserved cysteine and the conserved F or W are not part of the CDR3 here. A D gene is named only where the DNA matches it firmly. Expanded clones get a size class; other rows say once, few or many, or leave the size out.

D,size,V,J,CDR3
TRBD1,.,TRBV29-1,TRBJ1-1,SVKIGGTGNTEAF
.,.,TRBV28,TRBJ1-4,ASSLSGGSEKLF
.,.,TRBV18,TRBJ2-6,ASSPQAGFSGANVLT
.,.,TRBV2,TRBJ1-5,ASSRSNQPQH
.,.,TRBV21-1,TRBJ1-1,ASSFTGTGGYNAEAF
.,once,TRBV7-2,TRBJ1-2,ASSRGGGEGGYT
.,.,TRBV28,TRBJ1-4,ASSSNEKLF
TRBD2,.,TRBV29-1,TRBJ2-3,SVDGLGDTQY
.,.,TRBV6-5,TRBJ1-6,ASRNPQTPLH
TRBD1,.,TRBV27,TRBJ2-3,ASNVFGTGESDTQY
.,.,TRBV29-1,TRBJ1-5,SARGASNQPQH
.,few,TRBV18,TRBJ2-7,ASSQASREDEQY
.,.,TRBV2,TRBJ1-5,ASKGDSNQPQH
TRBD1,.,TRBV7-3,TRBJ1-3,ASSPTGGSGNTIY
TRBD1,once,TRBV5-8,TRBJ1-5,ASRDRGLRGNQPQH
.,once,TRBV27,TRBJ1-1,ASSFLRGKGDEAF
TRBD1,.,TRBV18,TRBJ2-2,ASSDRGTGELF
TRBD1,.,TRBV16,TRBJ1-1,ASSQPDRGASTEAF
TRBD1,.,TRBV6-5,TRBJ2-3,ASSSETGTDEY
.,.,TRBV7-2,TRBJ2-3,ASKRQSTDTQY
TRBD1,.,TRBV15,TRBJ2-1,ATSRDLGQASYNEQF
.,.,TRBV10-3,TRBJ1-1,AISDSTGNTEAF
.,.,TRBV7-9,TRBJ1-4,ASSFGARDGDEEKLF
.,.,TRBV15,TRBJ1-2,ATSRGGTAVATSNYGYT
TRBD2,.,TRBV7-3,TRBJ2-7,ASSLTGGSSYEQY